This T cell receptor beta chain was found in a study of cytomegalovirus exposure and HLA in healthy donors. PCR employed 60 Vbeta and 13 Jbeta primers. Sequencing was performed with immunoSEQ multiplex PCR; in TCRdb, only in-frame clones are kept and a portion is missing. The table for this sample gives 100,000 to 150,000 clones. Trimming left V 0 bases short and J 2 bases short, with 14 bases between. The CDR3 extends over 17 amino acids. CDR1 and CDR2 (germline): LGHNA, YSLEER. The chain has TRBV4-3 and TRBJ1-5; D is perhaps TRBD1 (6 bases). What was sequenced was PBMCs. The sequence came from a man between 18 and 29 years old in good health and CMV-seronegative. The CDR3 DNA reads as TGCGCCAGCAGCCAAGAGAACGGAGGGGGGGGCAATCAGCCCCAGCATTTT. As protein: CASSQENGGGGNQPQHF.